One sample yielded the 7 T cell receptor beta chains listed below, sequenced in a study of T cells after yellow fever vaccination. TCRdb used MiXCR to reprocess the 5' RACE reads, holding one entry per CDR3 protein. The top ten clones hold approximately 28% of a sample with about 47,000 distinct CDR3 sequences, 7.4% of them seen once. The starting material was CD8+ T cells sorted from PBMCs, obtained more than 14 days after the first yellow fever vaccination. Receptors were obtained from a man aged 18-30 years who received the YFV17D yellow fever vaccine.

This clonotype has a count of ten or more. The chain carries TRBV24-1 and TRBJ2-1, with 8 bases that match TRBD2. With V trimmed by 4 bases and J by 4 bases, 5 bases remained unmatched. The CDR3 spans 15 residues. CDR1 and CDR2 from the germline V gene are KGHDR and SFDVKD. The CDR3 reads CATSDSGGLYNEQFF. CDR3 DNA: TGTGCCACCAGTGACAGCGGGGGCCTTTACAATGAGCAGTTCTTC.

The sample holds many counts of this clonotype. This rearrangement joins TRBV27 to TRBJ2-3, with 14 bases identical to TRBD2. V was pared by 5 bases and J by 3 bases, with 10 bases of the junction left unmatched. Per the germline V gene, CDR1 is MNHEY and CDR2 is SMNVEV (reference sequence). The CDR3 sequence is 18 residues long. CDR3 region: CASSALTSGGATTDTQYF. In DNA, the CDR3 is TGTGCCAGCAGTGCCTTGACTAGCGGGGGGGCCACGACAGATACGCAGTATTTT.

This clonotype has ten or more counts. The chain combines TRBV12-3 or TRBV12-4 with TRBJ1-2; no clear D. This CDR3 is built from 11 residues. Trimming removed 7 bases from V and 2 bases from J, with 5 bases in between. The CDR3 nucleotides read TGTGCCAGCATGTTGAACTATGGCTACACCTTC. It yields the protein CASMLNYGYTF.

This clonotype was observed at least ten times. This chain links TRBV4-3 with TRBJ2-3; TRBD2 matches 7 bases. The CDR3 is 15 amino acids. V shed 0 bases, J shed 3 bases, and the junction held 3 bases outside the gene matches. Looked up from germline, CDR1 is LGHNA and CDR2 is YSLEER. CDR3 region: CASSQEGGRTDTQYF. As DNA, the CDR3 is TGCGCCAGCAGCCAAGAGGGGGGGAGAACAGATACGCAGTATTTT.

V usage is TRBV5-6 and J usage is TRBJ2-1; D gene ambiguous. Germline V gives CDR1 SGHDT, CDR2 YYEEEE. V lost 4 bases and J 6 bases, leaving 14 bases between the germline ends. The CDR3 covers 14 residues. The CDR3 reads CASSPERLCNEQFF. CDR3 nucleotides: TGTGCCAGCAGCCCCGAGCGACTCTGCAATGAGCAGTTCTTC.

Many counts were recorded for this clonotype. V is TRBV12-3 or TRBV12-4 and J is TRBJ2-5, with D unclear. Trimming took 6 bases from V and 5 from J, leaving 13 bases between them. The CDR3 loop spans 13 amino acids. The DNA for the CDR3 is TGTGCCAGCAGATGGACCCCGAGGGAGACCCAGTACTTC. It codes for CASRWTPRETQYF.

The table lists this clonotype with many counts. The chain employs TRBV18 and TRBJ2-7; weak D call: TRBD2 (6 bases). V lost 2 bases and J lost 5, with 10 bases in between. CDR3 size: 13 residues. The germline gives CDR1 KGHSH, CDR2 LQKENI. The CDR3 DNA reads as TGTGCCAGCTCACCAATAACTAGCAACGAGCAGTACTTC. Translating gives CASSPITSNEQYF.